This T cell receptor (beta chain) was obtained from a study of control samples from healthy donors and cancer patients. Per germline, CDR1 SNHLY and CDR2 FYNNEI. V lost 6 bases and J lost 1; bases outside the gene matches: 5. This CDR3 is built from 14 residues. Only in-frame clones appear in the TCRdb table, and some are missing; sequencing was by immunoSEQ multiplex PCR. Of around 67,000 clones in the sample, approximately 89% were seen once. This receptor was taken from a man in his sixties with colorectal cancer. The chain joins TRBV2 to TRBJ1-1; TRBD1 aligns across 7 bases. Material: PBMCs. The CDR3 nucleotides read TGTGCCAGCAGGACGGGGACAGCGAACACTGAAGCTTTCTTT. It codes for CASRTGTANTEAFF.